This T cell receptor (beta chain) was identified in a study of shared clonotypes between healthy human individuals. Study background: The cohort comprised a couple of women and a few men. Their ages spanned 18 to 49 years. Study findings and constraints: For sorted subsets, rarefaction showed incomplete sequencing despite large depth. An effect of sequencing depth on clonotype sharing among donors was expected.

Points on this clone: Its antigen is undetermined.

Terminally differentiated effector memory CD45RA+ cells were left out of the naive CD8 fraction, which was CD45RO-negative and positively selected for CCR7. As handled by the study authors: Filtering was not the same, since immunoSEQ gave junction-only sequences without quality scores. Generated by immunoSEQ multiplex PCR, the TCRdb table keeps only in-frame clones and is missing some. The D gene and trimming were derived from the DNA, and the V and J assignments and clone size from that table. The data contain about 2.1 million clones, roughly 93% of them singletons. CDR3 length equals 18 residues. V shed 3 bases, J shed 2 bases, and the junction held 11 bases outside the gene matches. The germline gives CDR1 MNHEY, CDR2 SMNVEV (reference sequence).

Sequencing was performed on naive CD8+ T cells from PBMCs. The genes are TRBV27 and TRBJ2-1; 9 nucleotides agree with TRBD2. This TCR was sampled from a man in his late teens or twenties in good health. Some clones in this sample may be carry-over from other donors' samples. CDR3 bases: TGTGCCAGCAGTTTCGGACTAGCGACCGATCTTACCTACAATGAGCAGTTCTTC. Encoded protein: CASSFGLATDLTYNEQFF.